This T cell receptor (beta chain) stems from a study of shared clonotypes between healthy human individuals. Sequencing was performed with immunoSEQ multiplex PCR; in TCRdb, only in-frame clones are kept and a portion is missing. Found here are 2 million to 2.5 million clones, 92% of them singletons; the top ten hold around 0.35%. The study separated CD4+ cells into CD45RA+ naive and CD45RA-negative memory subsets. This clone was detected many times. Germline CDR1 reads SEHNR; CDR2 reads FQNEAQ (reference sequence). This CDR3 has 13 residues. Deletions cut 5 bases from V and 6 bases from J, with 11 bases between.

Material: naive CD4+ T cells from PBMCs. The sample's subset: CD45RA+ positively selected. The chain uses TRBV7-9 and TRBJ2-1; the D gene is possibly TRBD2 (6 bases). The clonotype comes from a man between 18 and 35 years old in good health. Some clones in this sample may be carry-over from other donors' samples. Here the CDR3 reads CASSLRDFNEQFF. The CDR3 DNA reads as TGTGCCAGCAGCCTACGGGACTTCAATGAGCAGTTCTTC. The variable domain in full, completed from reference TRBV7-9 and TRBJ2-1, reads DTGVSQNPRHKITKRGQNVTFRCDPISEHNRLYWYRQTLGQGPEFLTYFQNEAQLEKSRLLSDRFSAERPKGSFSTLEIQRTEQGDSAMYLCASSLRDFNEQFFGPGTRLTVL.